This T cell receptor (beta chain) emerged from a study of Graves' ophthalmopathy and Graves' hyperthyroidism. General observations from the study: In separating ophthalmopathy from stable hyperthyroidism, a 13-signature model achieved 87.88% sensitivity and over 80% specificity.

Patients were left out if they had other autoimmune diseases, uncontrolled infections, pregnancy or lactation. A volume of around 10 ml of fresh peripheral blood supplied the PBMCs. V was clipped by 4 bases and J by 0 bases, with 21 bases between them. The CDR3 is made up of 18 amino acids. The germline gives CDR1 LNHDA, CDR2 SQIVND (reference sequence). TCR beta CDR3 amplification used RNA transcripts. Second-round multiplex PCR came after a first-round RT-PCR that employed HTBI primers. TCRdb independently ran MiXCR on the multiplex PCR reads; one entry per CDR3 protein. This sample has roughly 300,000 distinct CDR3 sequences, with around a sixth found just once. This clonotype was seen many times. Its antigen is still unknown.

The chain is built from TRBV19 and TRBJ1-1; D ambiguous. This TCR derives from an adult man with Graves' ophthalmopathy. The source material was peripheral blood. The CDR3 loop is CASSNRRNAEGLNTEAFF. The CDR3 DNA reads TGTGCCAGTAGTAATCGAAGAAACGCGGAGGGCTTGAACACTGAAGCTTTCTTT.